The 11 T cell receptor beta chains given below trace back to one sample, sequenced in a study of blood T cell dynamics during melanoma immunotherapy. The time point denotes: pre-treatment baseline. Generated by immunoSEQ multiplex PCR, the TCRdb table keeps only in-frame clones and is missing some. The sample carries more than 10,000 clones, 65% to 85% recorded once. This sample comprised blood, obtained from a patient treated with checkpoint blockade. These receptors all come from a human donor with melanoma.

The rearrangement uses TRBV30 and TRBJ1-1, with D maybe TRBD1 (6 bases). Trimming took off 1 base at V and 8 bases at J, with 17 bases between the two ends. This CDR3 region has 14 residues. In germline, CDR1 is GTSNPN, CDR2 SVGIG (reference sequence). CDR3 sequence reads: CAWSGVRQGREAFF. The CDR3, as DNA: TGTGCCTGGAGTGGGGTTAGGCAGGGGCGAGAAGCTTTCTTT. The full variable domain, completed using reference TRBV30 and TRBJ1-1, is SQTIHQWPATLVQPVGSPLSLECTVEGTSNPNLYWYRQAAGRGLQLLFYSVGIGQISSEVPQNLSASRPQDRQFILSSKKLLLSDSGFYLCAWSGVRQGREAFFGQGTRLTVV.

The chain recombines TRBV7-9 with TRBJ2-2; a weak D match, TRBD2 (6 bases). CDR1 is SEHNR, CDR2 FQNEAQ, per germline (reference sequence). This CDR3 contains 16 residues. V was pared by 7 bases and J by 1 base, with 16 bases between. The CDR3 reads CASTPDGGVNTGELFF. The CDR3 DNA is TGTGCCAGCACCCCCGATGGCGGGGTGAACACCGGGGAGCTGTTTTTT.

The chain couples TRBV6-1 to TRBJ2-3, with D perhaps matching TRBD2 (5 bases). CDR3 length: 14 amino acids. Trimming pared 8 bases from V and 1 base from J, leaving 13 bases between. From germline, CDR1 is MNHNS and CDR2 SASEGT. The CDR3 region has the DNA TGTGCCAGCCGGAGGCAGTTCCGCACAGATACGCAGTATTTT. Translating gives CASRRQFRTDTQYF.

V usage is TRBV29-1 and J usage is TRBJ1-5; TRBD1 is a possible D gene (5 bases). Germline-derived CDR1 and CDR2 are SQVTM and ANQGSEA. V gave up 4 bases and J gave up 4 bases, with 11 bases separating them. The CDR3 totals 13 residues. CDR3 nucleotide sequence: TGCAGCGTTGGTCGGGACGGAAATCAGCCCCAGCATTTT. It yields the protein CSVGRDGNQPQHF. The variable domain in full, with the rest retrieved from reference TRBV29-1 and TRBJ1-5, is SAVISQKPSRDICQRGTSLTIQCQVDSQVTMMFWYRQQPGQSLTLIATANQGSEATYESGFVIDKFPISRPNLTFSTLTVSNMSPEDSSIYLCSVGRDGNQPQHFGDGTRLSIL.

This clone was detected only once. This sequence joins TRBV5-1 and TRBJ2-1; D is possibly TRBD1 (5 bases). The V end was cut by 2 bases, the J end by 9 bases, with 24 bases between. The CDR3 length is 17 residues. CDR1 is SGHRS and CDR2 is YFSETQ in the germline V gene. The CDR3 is CASSFDLQGNPRSEQFF. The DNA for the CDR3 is TGCGCCAGCAGCTTTGATCTCCAGGGAAACCCCCGATCTGAGCAGTTCTTC.

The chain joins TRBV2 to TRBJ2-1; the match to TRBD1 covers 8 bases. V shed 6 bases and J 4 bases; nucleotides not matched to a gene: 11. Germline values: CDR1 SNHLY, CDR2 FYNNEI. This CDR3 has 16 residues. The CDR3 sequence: CASSWPGTGDYNEQFF. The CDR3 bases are TGTGCCAGCAGCTGGCCCGGGACAGGAGATTACAATGAGCAGTTCTTC.

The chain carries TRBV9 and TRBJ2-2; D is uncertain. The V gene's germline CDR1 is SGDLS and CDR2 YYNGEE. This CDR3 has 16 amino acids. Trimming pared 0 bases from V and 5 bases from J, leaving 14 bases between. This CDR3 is CASSVVANPGTGELFF. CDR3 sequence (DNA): TGTGCCAGCAGCGTAGTAGCTAACCCCGGGACCGGGGAGCTGTTTTTT.

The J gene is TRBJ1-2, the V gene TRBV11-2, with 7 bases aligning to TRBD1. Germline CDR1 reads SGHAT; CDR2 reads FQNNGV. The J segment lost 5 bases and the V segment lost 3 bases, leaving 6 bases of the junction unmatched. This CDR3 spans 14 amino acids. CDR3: CASSFSTGEYGYTF. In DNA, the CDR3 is TGTGCCAGCAGCTTTTCTACAGGGGAGTATGGCTACACCTTC.

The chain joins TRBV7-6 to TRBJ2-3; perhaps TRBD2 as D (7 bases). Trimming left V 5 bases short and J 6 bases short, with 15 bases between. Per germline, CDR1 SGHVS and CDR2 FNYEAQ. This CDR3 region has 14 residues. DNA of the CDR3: TGTGCCAGCAGCCGAGGGGGGGGCTCGGATACGCAGTATTTT. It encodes CASSRGGGSDTQYF. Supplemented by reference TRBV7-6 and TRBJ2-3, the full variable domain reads GAGVSQSPRYKVTKRGQDVALRCDPISGHVSLYWYRQALGQGPEFLTYFNYEAQQDKSGLPNDRFSAERPEGSISTLTIQRTEQRDSAMYRCASSRGGGSDTQYFGPGTRLTVL.

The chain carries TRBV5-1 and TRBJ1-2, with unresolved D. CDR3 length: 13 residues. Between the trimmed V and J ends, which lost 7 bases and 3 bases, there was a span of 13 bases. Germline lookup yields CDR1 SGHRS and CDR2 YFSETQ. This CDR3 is CASREDGYYGYTF. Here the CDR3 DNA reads TGCGCCAGCCGAGAGGACGGATACTATGGCTACACCTTC.

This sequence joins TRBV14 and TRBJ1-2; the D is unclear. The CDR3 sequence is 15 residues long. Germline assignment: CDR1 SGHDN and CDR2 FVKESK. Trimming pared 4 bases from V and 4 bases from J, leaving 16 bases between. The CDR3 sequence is CASSPLTLAGYGYTF. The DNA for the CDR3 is TGTGCCAGCAGCCCTTTGACTCTTGCGGGCTATGGCTACACCTTC. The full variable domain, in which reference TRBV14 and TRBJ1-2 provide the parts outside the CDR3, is EAGVTQFPSHSVIEKGQTVTLRCDPISGHDNLYWYRRVMGKEIKFLLHFVKESKQDESGMPNNRFLAERTGGTYSTLKVQPAELEDSGVYFCASSPLTLAGYGYTFGSGTRLTVV.